Shown below are 3 T cell receptor beta chains from a single sample sequenced in a study of immune evolution from preneoplasia to lung adenocarcinoma. Here immunoSEQ multiplex PCR was the method, and the copy in TCRdb shows in-frame clones only, minus some. The data show around 7,400 clones, 70% to 80% seen once. The sequencing input was FFPE minimally invasive lung adenocarcinoma tissue. The receptors were gathered from a person between 65 and 79 years old with lung adenocarcinoma.

The V and J genes are TRBV13 and TRBJ1-5, with a weak D call TRBD1 (5 bases). V lost 0 bases, J lost 1 base, and 10 bases lay in between. Germline CDR1 is PRHDT and CDR2 is FYEKMQ (reference sequence). The CDR3 is made up of 16 amino acids. The CDR3 sequence: CASSLGGGRSNQPQHF. DNA for the CDR3: TGTGCCAGCAGCTTAGGGGGGGGAAGGAGCAATCAGCCCCAGCATTTT.

The chain carries TRBV6-5 and TRBJ2-7, with TRBD1 matching 7 bases. This CDR3 has 13 residues. The V gene end was trimmed by 6 bases and the J gene end by 6 bases; junction bases not matched to a gene: 8. CDR1 is MNHEY and CDR2 is SVGAGI in the germline V gene. CDR3 sequence: CASRGQPAREQYF. The DNA of the CDR3 is TGTGCCAGCAGGGGACAGCCAGCACGCGAGCAGTACTTC.

This clone was detected only a few times. This chain links TRBV27 with TRBJ1-4; the match to TRBD1 covers 10 bases. V gave up 5 bases and J gave up 7 bases; unmatched junction bases: 7. Germline values: CDR1 MNHEY, CDR2 SMNVEV (reference sequence). CDR3 length equals 15 residues. Here the CDR3 reads CASSLTGTGAEKLFF. The CDR3 nucleotides read TGTGCCAGCAGTCTCACCGGGACAGGGGCTGAAAAACTGTTTTTT.